Presented here are 14 T cell receptor beta chains from one specimen sequenced in a study of T-cell reconstitution after alpha-beta-depleted transplantation in children. During its preparation, the TCRbeta library received unique molecular identifiers. TCRdb reprocessed the PCR reads with MiXCR, giving one entry per CDR3 protein. This sample has more than 85,000 distinct CDR3 sequences, with about 6% found just once. This specimen consisted of PBMCs, mostly from graft donor cells, obtained 60 days after TCRalphabeta/CD19-depleted stem cell transplant. All receptors come from a female patient between 2 and 15 years old who had a stem cell transplant for Fanconi anemia, so the T cells may come from the graft donor.

Many counts were recorded for this clonotype. The chain is built from TRBV5-1 and TRBJ1-4; 7 bases are shared with TRBD1. Germline CDR1 reads SGHRS; CDR2 reads YFSETQ. V was clipped by 0 bases and J by 8 bases; unmatched bases: 7. This CDR3 is 15 amino acids long. CDR3 sequence: CASSLATGSVEKLFF. The CDR3, as DNA: TGCGCCAGCAGCTTGGCGACAGGGTCAGTGGAAAAACTGTTTTTT.

This clonotype was detected many times. This chain uses TRBV7-2 with TRBJ2-3, with 9 bases identical to TRBD2. This CDR3 has 16 amino acids. With 1 base clipped from V and 8 bases from J, the junction kept 10 bases outside the gene matches. The germline CDR1 and CDR2 sequences are SGHTA and FQGNSA. CDR3: CASSLDRAGGAGTQYF. The CDR3 region has the DNA TGTGCCAGCAGCTTAGATCGAGCGGGGGGTGCTGGTACGCAGTATTTT. Combining the CDR3 with reference TRBV7-2 and TRBJ2-3 gives the whole variable domain GAGVSQSPSNKVTEKGKDVELRCDPISGHTALYWYRQSLGQGLEFLIYFQGNSAPDKSGLPSDRFSAERTGGSVSTLTIQRTQQEDSAVYLCASSLDRAGGAGTQYFGPGTRLTVL.

In this sample, this clonotype turned up many times. CDR3 nucleotide sequence: TGTGCCTGGGCCACCGCGGGACTAGCCAATGAGCAGTTCTTC. Its translation: CAWATAGLANEQFF. The chain recombines TRBV30 with TRBJ2-1, with 9 bases fitting TRBD2. Unmatched junction bases numbered 8, after V lost 5 bases and J lost 6 bases. This CDR3 comprises 14 residues. Germline values: CDR1 GTSNPN, CDR2 SVGIG (reference sequence).

This clonotype was seen at least ten times. The V and J genes are TRBV5-1 and TRBJ2-5; 8 bases match TRBD2. Trimming removed 7 bases from V and 3 bases from J; junction bases left unmatched: 11. Germline loops: CDR1 SGHRS, CDR2 YFSETQ. This CDR3 has 15 residues. This CDR3 is CASRRLGLAEETQYF. Here the CDR3 DNA reads TGCGCCAGCCGGCGACTAGGACTAGCTGAAGAGACCCAGTACTTC.

This clonotype occurred many times. The V call is TRBV25-1, the J call TRBJ2-2; 13 bases agree with TRBD2. Germline CDR1 is MGHDK and CDR2 is SYGVNS. This CDR3 has 15 amino acids. V trimming: 6 bases; J trimming: 5 bases; junction bases outside the gene matches: 3. The CDR3, as DNA: TGTGCCAGCAGCGGACTAGCGGGAGTAACCGGGGAGCTGTTTTTT. It translates to CASSGLAGVTGELFF.

This clonotype was found many times. This CDR3 is CSARGGTEAFF. Here the CDR3 DNA reads TGCAGTGCTAGAGGGGGCACTGAAGCTTTCTTT. This chain joins TRBV20-1 and TRBJ1-1; D call uncertain. The CDR3 runs to 11 residues. Germline V gene sequence: CDR1 DFQATT, CDR2 SNEGSKA (reference sequence). Trimming removed 1 base at V and 4 bases at J, with 4 bases between.

The chain has TRBV4-2 and TRBJ1-5, with D maybe TRBD1 (5 bases). This CDR3 spans 15 amino acids. The ends were cut back, 1 base at V and 3 bases at J, with 10 bases in the middle. The V gene's germline CDR1 is LGHNA and CDR2 YNFKEQ. CDR3 coding DNA: TGTGCCAGCAGCCAAGGGGGGACTGTCAATCAGCCCCAGCATTTT. Translation: CASSQGGTVNQPQHF.

This clonotype occurred many times. The chain joins TRBV25-1 to TRBJ2-7; D perhaps matches TRBD1 (5 bases). The CDR3 is made up of 13 amino acids. Germline V gene sequence: CDR1 MGHDK, CDR2 SYGVNS. The V gene lost 6 bases and the J gene lost 2 bases, with 11 bases spanning the gap. The CDR3 region has the DNA TGTGCCAGCAGCGCGACAGCTCCCTACGAGCAGTACTTC. It yields the protein CASSATAPYEQYF.

This clonotype was counted ten times or more. This chain joins TRBV4-1 and TRBJ2-1; 10 bases agree with TRBD2. Germline CDR1 is MGHRA and CDR2 is YSYEKL. J lost 4 bases, V lost 0 bases, and 18 bases had no gene match. The CDR3 spans 21 residues. CDR3 region: CASSQDLWTGYGLAEYNEQFF. Here the CDR3 DNA reads TGCGCCAGCAGCCAAGATCTGTGGACAGGGTATGGACTAGCGGAGTACAATGAGCAGTTCTTC.

The chain employs TRBV18 and TRBJ2-1; 7 positions match TRBD1. J gave up 3 bases and V 4 bases, and 9 bases lay outside the gene matches. Looked up from germline, CDR1 is KGHSH and CDR2 is LQKENI. The CDR3 is 16 amino acids. The CDR3 region is CASSQRTGSLYNEQFF. The DNA of the CDR3 is TGTGCCAGCTCACAACGGACAGGCTCACTCTACAATGAGCAGTTCTTC.

The J gene is TRBJ2-5, the V gene TRBV7-2; 7 nucleotides align to TRBD2. CDR1 is SGHTA and CDR2 is FQGNSA in the germline V gene. The CDR3 extends over 15 amino acids. Germline trimming cut 1 base from V and 4 bases from J; bases unmatched to any gene: 6. The CDR3 here is CASSLGGGVVETQYF. CDR3 in DNA: TGTGCCAGCAGCTTAGGCGGGGGAGTGGTAGAGACCCAGTACTTC.

CDR3 sequence (DNA): TGCGCCAGCAGCCCGGACGTACTAGCGGGAGACGAGCAGTACTTC. As protein: CASSPDVLAGDEQYF. The chain is built from TRBV5-1 and TRBJ2-7; TRBD2 agrees at 11 bases. CDR3 length: 15 residues. V trimming: 4 bases; J trimming: 5 bases; junction bases outside the gene matches: 8. Germline V gene sequence: CDR1 SGHRS, CDR2 YFSETQ.

This clonotype has ten or more counts. The chain joins TRBV12-3 or TRBV12-4 to TRBJ2-7; D remains ambiguous. The ends were cut back, 5 bases at V and 3 bases at J, with 5 bases in the middle. This CDR3 spans 11 amino acids. Here the CDR3 DNA reads TGTGCCAGCAGTGAGATCTACGAGCAGTACTTC. It translates to CASSEIYEQYF.

The rearrangement uses TRBV6-5 and TRBJ2-3; TRBD1 matches 8 bases. The germline V gene encodes CDR1 MNHEY and CDR2 SVGAGI. This CDR3 spans 17 amino acids. V dropped 0 bases and J dropped 7; count of bases not matched to a gene: 12. The CDR3 DNA is TGTGCCAGCAGTTACTCGATAGACAGGGGCTACGTAAATACGCAGTATTTT. It specifies CASSYSIDRGYVNTQYF.